This entry lists 17 T cell receptor beta chains sequenced from one sample in a study of regulatory T cells in long-lasting Graves disease. Through Arm-PCR of CDR3 regions and iRepertoire HTBI primers, TCR beta libraries were built. TCRdb reprocessed the multiplex PCR reads with MiXCR, giving one entry per CDR3 protein. Of some 450,000 distinct CDR3 sequences listed, around 15% are singletons. As to time point: newly diagnosed GD, antithyroid drugs for less than 3 months. The TCR library was prepared using RNA isolated from PBMCs. These data also featured in a second study, about T cells in Graves' hyperthyroidism and ophthalmopathy.

Sequenced material: peripheral blood mononuclear cells (PBMCs), taken at new diagnosis, from a patient treated with antithyroid drugs. The receptors come from a woman in her twenties or thirties with Graves disease.

This clonotype has at least ten counts. V gene TRBV29-1 combines with J gene TRBJ2-3; D is unclear. The CDR3 length is 10 residues. Per the germline V gene, CDR1 is SQVTM and CDR2 is ANQGSEA. V lost 4 bases and J lost 5, with 4 bases in between. The CDR3 loop reads CSVGQDTQYF. Here the CDR3 DNA reads TGCAGCGTTGGCCAAGATACGCAGTATTTT.

There are a few counts of this clonotype. A read error may be the cause here, since a much bigger clone is one base away. The V call is TRBV28, the J call TRBJ1-2, with D perhaps TRBD1 (6 bases). Per the germline V gene, CDR1 is MDHEN and CDR2 is SYDVKM. The CDR3 contains 14 residues. The CDR3 loop is CASSGGQSNCGYTF. The CDR3 region has the DNA TGTGCCAGCAGTGGTGGACAGTCTAACTGTGGCTACACCTTC.

Comments on this clonotype: Mismatch with germline at one junction end may stem from a read error. The chain uses TRBV28 and TRBJ2-7, with D unclear. The CDR3 totals 14 residues. Germline assignment: CDR1 MDHEN and CDR2 SYDVKM. CDR3 sequence (DNA): TGTGCCAGCAGTTTAAACGCAGACTCCTGCGAGCAGTACTTC. Translation: CASSLNADSCEQYF.

This clonotype was detected many times. The rearrangement joins TRBV11-2 to TRBJ1-5; possible D gene TRBD1, 6 bases. Germline V gene data show CDR1 as SGHAT and CDR2 as FQNNGV. The CDR3 totals 19 residues. V lost 5 bases, J lost 3 bases, and 26 bases lay in between. The CDR3 is CASSRQVTNPSGDNQPQHF. The CDR3, as DNA: TGTGCCAGCAGCCGACAGGTGACAAACCCTAGCGGGGACAATCAGCCCCAGCATTTT.

This clonotype was counted many times. V and J are TRBV6-9 and TRBJ2-1; D possibly corresponds to TRBD1 (5 bases). There are 13 residues in the CDR3. Germline V lookup: CDR1 MNHGY, CDR2 SVAAGI. The V gene lost 4 bases and the J gene lost 11 bases, with 15 bases spanning the gap. CDR3 loop: CASSSTLDRKQFF. The CDR3 DNA is TGTGCCAGCAGTTCCACCCTTGACAGAAAGCAGTTCTTC.

In this sample, this clonotype turned up many times. The genes are TRBV7-9 and TRBJ2-7, with 7 bases aligning to TRBD1. The CDR3 contains 15 residues. V dropped 1 base and J dropped 1; count of bases not matched to a gene: 4. Germline V gene data show CDR1 as SEHNR and CDR2 as FQNEAQ (reference sequence). In nucleotides, the CDR3 is TGTGCCAGCAGCTTAGGATGGGACAGATCCTACGAGCAGTACTTC. Amino acids: CASSLGWDRSYEQYF.

This clonotype was counted ten times or more. The rearrangement joins TRBV7-6 to TRBJ2-1, with D uncertain. Germline CDR1 is SGHVS and CDR2 is FNYEAQ. Trimming stripped 1 base from V and 5 bases from J, with 6 bases between. The CDR3 length is 13 residues. This chain's CDR3 is CASSLGLDNEQFF. The CDR3 nucleotides read TGTGCCAGCAGCTTAGGGTTGGACAATGAGCAGTTCTTC.

The chain carries TRBV4-1 and TRBJ2-1; D tentatively reads TRBD1 or TRBD2 (5 bases each). The germline V gene encodes CDR1 MGHRA and CDR2 YSYEKL. CDR3 length: 11 amino acids. V was pared by 5 bases and J by 14 bases, with 13 bases between. The CDR3 protein is CASSGRDHKFF. In DNA form, the CDR3 reads TGCGCCAGCAGCGGCCGGGACCACAAGTTCTTC.

This clonotype showed up just a few times. The chain joins TRBV4-3 to TRBJ1-4, with D possibly matching TRBD1 (6 bases). From germline, CDR1 is LGHNA and CDR2 YSLEER. This CDR3 region has 15 residues. V lost 4 bases to trimming and J lost 6 bases, with 15 bases between them. In nucleotides, the CDR3 is TGCGCCAGCAGCCGCCGTGGCAGGGGCGATGAAAAACTGTTTTTT. Translation: CASSRRGRGDEKLFF.

This clonotype appeared a few times. The chain uses TRBV2 and TRBJ2-2, with 9 bases aligning to TRBD2. CDR3 length: 15 amino acids. Germline trimming cut 10 bases from V and 5 bases from J; bases unmatched to any gene: 11. Germline-derived CDR1 and CDR2 are SNHLY and FYNNEI. CDR3 loop: CATLLGLAGTGELFF. DNA for the CDR3: TGTGCCACCCTCCTGGGACTAGCTGGAACCGGGGAGCTGTTTTTT. Variable domain in full (rest from reference TRBV2 and TRBJ2-2): EPEVTQTPSHQVTQMGQEVILRCVPISNHLYFYWYRQILGQKVEFLVSFYNNEISEKSEIFDDQFSVERPDGSNFTLKIRSTKLEDSAMYFCATLLGLAGTGELFFGEGSRLTVL.

In this sample, this clonotype turned up many times. The chain has TRBV11-2 and TRBJ2-1, with TRBD2 matching over 7 bases. The CDR3 sequence is 19 residues long. Germline V gives CDR1 SGHAT, CDR2 FQNNGV. V lost 6 bases, J lost 5 bases, and 22 bases stayed unmatched. This chain's CDR3 is CASRHTAGGGLRVNNEQFF. Written as DNA, the CDR3 is TGTGCCAGCAGACACACCGCCGGGGGAGGGCTGCGGGTTAACAATGAGCAGTTCTTC.

The rearrangement joins TRBV6-1 to TRBJ2-7, with TRBD1 matching 7 bases. Per germline, CDR1 MNHNS and CDR2 SASEGT. CDR3 length: 16 amino acids. The V segment lost 6 bases and the J segment 0 bases; nucleotides outside the gene matches: 11. The DNA of the CDR3 is TGTGCCAGCAGCAAACCCCATTGGGACAGCTCCTACGAGCAGTACTTC. This codes for CASSKPHWDSSYEQYF.

V usage is TRBV6-1 and J usage is TRBJ1-1, with D unresolved. Germline CDR1 is MNHNS and CDR2 is SASEGT. Trimming shortened V by 7 bases and J by 0 bases, and 9 bases separated the two germline ends. The CDR3 runs 13 residues. The CDR3 sequence is CASTSKLNTEAFF. CDR3 in DNA: TGTGCCAGCACCTCAAAGCTGAACACTGAAGCTTTCTTT.

This clonotype showed up many times. J is TRBJ2-3 and V is TRBV20-1, with D tentatively TRBD2 (5 bases). The CDR3 has 12 residues. CDR1 and CDR2 (germline): DFQATT, SNEGSKA (reference sequence). V dropped 5 bases and J dropped 3 bases, with 9 bases sitting between them. The CDR3 coding sequence is TGCAGTGCTCAGAGGGAGACAGATACGCAGTATTTT. Its translation: CSAQRETDTQYF.

This clonotype was detected many times. This chain joins TRBV29-1 and TRBJ1-2; TRBD1 aligns across 11 bases. CDR1 and CDR2 (germline): SQVTM, ANQGSEA. Unmatched junction bases numbered 1, after V lost 7 bases and J lost 0 bases. The CDR3 totals 13 residues. CDR3 amino acids: CSAGQGANYGYTF. The CDR3 DNA sequence: TGCAGCGCGGGACAGGGGGCTAACTATGGCTACACCTTC.

This clonotype has a count of ten or more. V is TRBV7-2 and J is TRBJ1-5; D uncertain. This CDR3 comprises 15 residues. V was cut by 1 base and J by 12 bases, with 19 bases left in between. CDR1 is SGHTA, CDR2 FQGNSA, per germline. The CDR3 nucleotides are TGTGCCAGCAGCTTAGAGTTGGGCGGTGGGGTGCGCCAGCATTTT. Translated: CASSLELGGGVRQHF.

Many counts were recorded for this clonotype. V gene TRBV3-1 combines with J gene TRBJ1-1; D uncertain. Germline V CDR1 and CDR2: LGHDT, YNNKEL (reference sequence). Trimming removed 5 bases from V and 8 bases from J, with 9 bases in between. The CDR3 totals 11 residues. DNA of the CDR3: TGTGCCAGCAGCGACGAGGGCGAAGCTTTCTTT. Protein product: CASSDEGEAFF.